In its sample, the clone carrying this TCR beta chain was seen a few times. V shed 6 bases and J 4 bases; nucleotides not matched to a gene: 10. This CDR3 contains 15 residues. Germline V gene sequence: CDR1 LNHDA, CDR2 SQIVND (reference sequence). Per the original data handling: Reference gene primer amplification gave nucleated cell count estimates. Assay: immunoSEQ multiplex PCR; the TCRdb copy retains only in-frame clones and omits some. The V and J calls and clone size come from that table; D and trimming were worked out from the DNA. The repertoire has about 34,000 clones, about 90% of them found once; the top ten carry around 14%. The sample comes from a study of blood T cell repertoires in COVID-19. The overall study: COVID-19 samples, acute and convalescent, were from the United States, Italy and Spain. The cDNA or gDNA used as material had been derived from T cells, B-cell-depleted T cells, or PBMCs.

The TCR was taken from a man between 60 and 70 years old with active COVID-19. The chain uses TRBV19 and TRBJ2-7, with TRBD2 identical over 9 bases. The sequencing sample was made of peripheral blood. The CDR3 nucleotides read TGTGCCAGTAGACCCTATGCGGGAGGGCCGTACGAGCAGTACTTC. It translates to CASRPYAGGPYEQYF.